One TCR beta chain is described in this entry. Its antigen is unknown. The data were obtained in a study of beta chain features in type 1 diabetes. Study-level results: Patients with Type 1 diabetes showed moderately but significantly shorter TCRB CDR3s in all four CD4+ subsets.

Germline lookup yields CDR1 LGHNA and CDR2 YNFKEQ. The CDR3 runs 17 residues. The V gene lost 4 bases and the J gene lost 6 bases, with 24 bases spanning the gap. Expressed TCRB transcripts were sequenced after all isolated RNA was converted to cDNA. Sequenced by immunoSEQ multiplex PCR; TCRdb stores in-frame clones only, minus some. The table includes a few hundred thousand clones, over 8.5% detected once. The chain is built from TRBV4-2 and TRBJ1-2, with TRBD1 as a possible D gene (5 bases). Sequencing input: central memory CD4+ T cells from blood. The origin of this receptor is a man aged 25 to 45 with type 1 diabetes. DNA for the CDR3: TGTGCCAGCAGCCCCCCGGGGTGGGGCGAAGGAGAAAATGGCTACACCTTC. It codes for CASSPPGWGEGENGYTF.